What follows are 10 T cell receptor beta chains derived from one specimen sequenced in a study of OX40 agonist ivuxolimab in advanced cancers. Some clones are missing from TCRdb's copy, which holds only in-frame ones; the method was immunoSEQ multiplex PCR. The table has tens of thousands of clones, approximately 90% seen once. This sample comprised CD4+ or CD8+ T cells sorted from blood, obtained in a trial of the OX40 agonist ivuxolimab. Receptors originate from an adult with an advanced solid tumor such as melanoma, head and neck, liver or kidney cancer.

The CDR3 region has the DNA TGTGCCACCCGGCGACAGGTCGACACTGAAGCTTTCTTT. It codes for CATRRQVDTEAFF. The chain links TRBV27 to TRBJ1-1; TRBD1 is a possible D gene (6 bases). CDR1 MNHEY and CDR2 SMNVEV come from the germline V gene (reference sequence). The CDR3 length is 13 residues. Trimming removed 10 bases from V and 3 bases from J, with 15 bases in between.

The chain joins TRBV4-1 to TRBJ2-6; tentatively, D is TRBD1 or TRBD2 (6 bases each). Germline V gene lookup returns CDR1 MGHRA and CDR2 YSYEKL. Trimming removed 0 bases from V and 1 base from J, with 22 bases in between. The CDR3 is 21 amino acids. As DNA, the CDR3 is TGCGCCAGCAGCCAAGATGCCGTGGGGGCGGGACTTTTATCTGGGGCCAACGTCCTGACTTTC. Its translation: CASSQDAVGAGLLSGANVLTF.

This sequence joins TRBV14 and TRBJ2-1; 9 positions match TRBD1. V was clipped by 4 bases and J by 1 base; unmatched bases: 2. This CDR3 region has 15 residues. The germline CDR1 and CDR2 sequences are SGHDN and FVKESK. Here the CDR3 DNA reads TGTGCCAGCAGCCGCGACAGGGGGTCCTACAATGAGCAGTTCTTC. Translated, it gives CASSRDRGSYNEQFF.

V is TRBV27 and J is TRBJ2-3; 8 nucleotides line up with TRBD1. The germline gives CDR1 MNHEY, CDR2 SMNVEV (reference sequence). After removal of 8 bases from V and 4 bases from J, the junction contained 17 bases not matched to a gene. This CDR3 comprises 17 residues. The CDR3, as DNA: TGTGCCAGCGGGATCCGAGTCTCAGGGGGCCTGGCAGATACGCAGTATTTT. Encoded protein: CASGIRVSGGLADTQYF.

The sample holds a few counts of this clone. CDR3 nucleotides: TGTGCCAGCAGTGGATCACAGGGATGGGCCCAGCATTTT. Protein sequence: CASSGSQGWAQHF. V and J are TRBV6-5 and TRBJ1-5; D may be TRBD1 (6 bases). V lost 5 bases and J 11 bases, leaving 16 bases between the germline ends. The CDR3 is made up of 13 amino acids. CDR1 MNHEY and CDR2 SVGAGI come from the germline V gene.

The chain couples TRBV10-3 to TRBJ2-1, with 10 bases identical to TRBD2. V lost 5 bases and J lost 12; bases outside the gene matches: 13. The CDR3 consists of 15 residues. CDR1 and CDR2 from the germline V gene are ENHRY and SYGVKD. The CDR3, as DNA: TGTGCCATCAGTCCCCCCAATCTAGCGGGGGTGGGGCAGTTCTTC. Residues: CAISPPNLAGVGQFF.

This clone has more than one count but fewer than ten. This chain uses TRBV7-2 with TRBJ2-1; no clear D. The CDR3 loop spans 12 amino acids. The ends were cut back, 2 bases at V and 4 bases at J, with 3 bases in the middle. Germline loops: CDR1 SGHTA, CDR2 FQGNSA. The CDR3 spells CASSLLYNEQFF. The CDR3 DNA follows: TGTGCCAGCAGCTTACTATACAATGAGCAGTTCTTC.

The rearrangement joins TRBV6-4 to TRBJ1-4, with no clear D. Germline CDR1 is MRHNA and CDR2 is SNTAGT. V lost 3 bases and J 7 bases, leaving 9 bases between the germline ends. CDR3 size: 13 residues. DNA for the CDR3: TGTGCCAGCAGTGAGGACTGGGGTGAAAAACTGTTTTTT. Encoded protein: CASSEDWGEKLFF.

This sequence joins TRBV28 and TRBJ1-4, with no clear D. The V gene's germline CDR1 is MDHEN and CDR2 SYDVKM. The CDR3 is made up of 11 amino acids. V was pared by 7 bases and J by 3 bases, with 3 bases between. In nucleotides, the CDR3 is TGTGCCAGCAACTCTAATGAAAAACTGTTTTTT. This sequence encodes CASNSNEKLFF.

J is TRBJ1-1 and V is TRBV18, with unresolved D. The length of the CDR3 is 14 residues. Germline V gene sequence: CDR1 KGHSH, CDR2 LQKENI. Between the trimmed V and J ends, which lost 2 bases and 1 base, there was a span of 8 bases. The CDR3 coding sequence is TGTGCCAGCTCACCAACCGACGGGAACACTGAAGCTTTCTTT. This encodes CASSPTDGNTEAFF.